This record covers a single TCR beta chain. At least ten counts were recorded for this clonotype. The antigen it binds to is not known. One base away there is no much larger clone; base qualities are not given. Trimming costs V 7 bases and J 2 bases, and their ends lie 22 bases apart. Sequences SQVTM (CDR1) and ANQGSEA (CDR2) are obtained from the germline V gene. The CDR3, cysteine through phenylalanine, is 16 amino acids long. The only DNA kept is the CDR3, 48 bases in frame from the first base. The data originate from a study of early T cells in non-severe SARS-CoV-2 infection (dated by TCRdb to 2020 to 2023). Study-wide context: TCR sequencing used bulk RNA from unsorted whole blood, so alpha and beta chains could not be paired.

The full study reports these points: VDJdb matching was skewed toward anti-spike CD8 responses, so virus-specific expansions were likely underestimated and private and CD4 specificities were missed.

This was a case-control study nested in a cohort of healthcare workers in London, UK, who had nasopharyngeal swab PCR tests and blood samples taken every week. Healthcare workers were recruited during the week of the UK lockdown, between 23 and 31 March 2020, and followed weekly for up to roughly 16 weeks. Libraries came from 5' RACE. Sequencing used a NextSeq 500. The TCR library protocol attached unique molecular identifiers to individual cDNA molecules to correct for sequencing error and PCR bias. Sequencing covered both TCR alpha and beta chains, and within each sample the abundances of alpha and beta sequences were tightly co-correlated. The authors' pipeline ran thus. Decombinator V4 was used to annotate the V gene, J gene and CDR3 of the TCR sequences. TCRs were defined as expanded if a significant change between any two time points was detected under a Poisson model with p below 0.0001. TCR abundances were normalised to the total number of TCRs sequenced per sample and were expressed as counts per million. MAIT TCRs were defined by TRAV1-2 paired with TRAJ12, TRAJ20 or TRAJ33, and iNKT TCRs by TRAV10 paired with TRAJ18. VDJdb, accessed on 1 November 2021, was searched for TCRs annotated for CMV, EBV and SARS-CoV-2, and TCRs annotated for more than one antigen were excluded. TCRdb reran the public reads through fastp at Q25 and MiXCR, keeping productive beta chains. Rows merge per CDR3 protein into single entries with the most common DNA and genes. The V and J calls were determined by TCRdb, not by the authors. This sample holds about 66,000 distinct CDR3 sequences; 9.1% were observed only once. The top ten clones comprise roughly 3.2% of the sample.

The sequencing input was whole blood. The sequence was obtained from an adult who was a healthcare worker with PCR-confirmed SARS-CoV-2 infection or an uninfected control (not recorded which). This receptor chain uses TRBV29-1 and TRBJ2-3; TRBD1 is a weak D gene call, 6 bases matching. The base sequence is TGCAGCGCAACTATTGGAGGATTGGGGGCCACAGATACGCAGTATTTT. Its protein reads: CSATIGGLGATDTQYF.